One sample yielded the 27 T cell receptor beta chains listed below, sequenced in a study of blood T cell repertoires in COVID-19. Profiled with immunoSEQ multiplex PCR; TCRdb holds only in-frame clones, not every one. The table records some 80,000 clones, roughly 89% of them present only once. The sequenced sample was peripheral blood. The source is a woman aged 80 or over with active or convalescent COVID-19.

The CDR3 DNA reads TGTGCCATCAGCCGACTAAGCGGATCCTCCTACGAGCAGTACTTC. It is translated as CAISRLSGSSYEQYF. The chain links TRBV10-3 to TRBJ2-7; a possible D gene is TRBD2 (5 bases). The CDR3 is 15 residues long. Trimming stripped 6 bases from V and 0 bases from J, with 15 bases between. Germline-derived CDR1 and CDR2 are ENHRY and SYGVKD.

Points on this clone: The CDR3 ends on some other residue instead of the conserved phenylalanine or tryptophan, so this is likely a read error. The DNA is left out, because the CDR3 cannot be placed on it with certainty; the CDR3 is given as TCRdb lists it. The chain's CDR3 is CASSFSSSL. The V and J genes are TRBV27 and TRBJ2-4; TRBD2 is the table's D call and was not checked against the DNA. Per germline, CDR1 MNHEY and CDR2 SMNVEV (reference sequence). 9 amino acids form the CDR3, both terminal residues included.

The rearrangement links TRBV10-3 to TRBJ2-3, with 9 positions matching TRBD2. Germline V gives CDR1 ENHRY, CDR2 SYGVKD. The ends lost 0 bases at V and 4 bases at J; junction bases unmatched: 8. The CDR3 totals 17 residues. As DNA, the CDR3 is TGTGCCATCAGTGAGTCGGTAGGCGGGAGGGCGGCAGATACGCAGTATTTT. This codes for CAISESVGGRAADTQYF.

The chain is built from TRBV28 and TRBJ1-5, with a tentative D call TRBD1 (6 bases). The germline V gene has CDR1 MDHEN and CDR2 SYDVKM. This CDR3 contains 16 residues. Trimming took 7 bases from V and 1 from J, leaving 17 bases between them. Written as DNA, the CDR3 is TGTGCCAGCACCCAAGGGGGGGTCGCCAGCAATCAGCCCCAGCATTTT. Its translation: CASTQGGVASNQPQHF.

The rearrangement links TRBV9 to TRBJ1-5; tentatively, D is TRBD1 (5 bases). V lost 0 bases, J lost 1 base, and 8 bases lay in between. Germline loops: CDR1 SGDLS, CDR2 YYNGEE. CDR3 size: 15 residues. The CDR3 region has the DNA TGTGCCAGCAGCGTAGACGGGGGAAGCAATCAGCCCCAGCATTTT. Encoded protein: CASSVDGGSNQPQHF.

In DNA form, the CDR3 reads TGCGCCAGCAGCCAAGATCAAGACAGCTCCTATAATTCACCCCTCCACTTT. Translating gives CASSQDQDSSYNSPLHF. The chain recombines TRBV4-3 with TRBJ1-6, with D possibly matching TRBD1 (5 bases). This CDR3 is built from 17 residues. The V gene's germline CDR1 is LGHNA and CDR2 YSLEER. V lost 0 bases and J 0 bases, leaving 9 bases between the germline ends.

DNA for the CDR3: TGTGCCAGCAGCCTTTGGCGAGGGAGCCAAGAGACCCAGTACTTC. This codes for CASSLWRGSQETQYF. The chain recombines TRBV14 with TRBJ2-5; a possible D gene is TRBD2 (5 bases). The CDR3 covers 15 residues. The germline V and J ends were trimmed by 4 bases and 1 base, with 13 bases remaining between them. Germline values: CDR1 SGHDN, CDR2 FVKESK.

The chain uses TRBV9 and TRBJ1-2; D call uncertain. Germline CDR1 is SGDLS and CDR2 is YYNGEE. This CDR3 is built from 13 residues. V was trimmed by 3 bases and J by 4 bases, leaving 10 bases between them. CDR3 protein: CASSGTHSYGYTF. The CDR3 nucleotides read TGTGCCAGCAGCGGTACTCATAGCTATGGCTACACCTTC.

The V call is TRBV30, the J call TRBJ1-1; D is undetermined. The CDR3 has 14 residues. CDR1 and CDR2 from the germline V gene are GTSNPN and SVGIG (reference sequence). Trimming shortened V by 5 bases and J by 0 bases, and 13 bases separated the two germline ends. CDR3 nucleotides: TGTGCCTGGGACCGCGTCTCTATGAACACTGAAGCTTTCTTT. This sequence encodes CAWDRVSMNTEAFF.

The chain links TRBV28 to TRBJ2-3; TRBD1 aligns across 7 bases. There are 14 residues in the CDR3. Germline assignment: CDR1 MDHEN and CDR2 SYDVKM. The trim removed 4 bases at V and 5 bases at J, leaving 6 bases unmatched. The CDR3 loop is CASSSTGAGDTQYF. The CDR3 nucleotides are TGTGCCAGCAGTTCCACAGGGGCGGGAGATACGCAGTATTTT.

This chain connects TRBV5-1 to TRBJ2-1; possible D gene TRBD2, 6 bases. Trimming took 5 bases from V and 0 from J, leaving 12 bases between them. Germline CDR1 reads SGHRS; CDR2 reads YFSETQ. The CDR3 covers 15 residues. The CDR3 DNA follows: TGCGCCAGCAGTGGTTCCGGGAGCTCCTACAATGAGCAGTTCTTC. The encoded protein is CASSGSGSSYNEQFF.

This chain joins TRBV3-1 (or the pseudogene TRBV3-2) and TRBJ1-1; 7 bases are shared with TRBD1. The germline gives CDR1 LGHDT, CDR2 YNNKEL (reference sequence). CDR3 length: 16 amino acids. V lost 4 bases to trimming and J lost 2 bases; unmatched junction nucleotides: 10. Written as DNA, the CDR3 is TGTGCCAGCAGCCGGGACAGTCCACCTTTAAACACTGAAGCTTTCTTT. It yields the protein CASSRDSPPLNTEAFF.

The rearrangement links TRBV2 to TRBJ1-2, with D possibly TRBD1 on 5 matching bases. Trimming pared 4 bases from V and 1 base from J, leaving 13 bases between. Germline CDR1 SNHLY, CDR2 FYNNEI. CDR3 length: 15 amino acids. In nucleotides, the CDR3 is TGTGCCAGCAGTGTGACAGATATGATTAACTATGGCTACACCTTC. It yields the protein CASSVTDMINYGYTF.

The gene calls are TRBV5-1 and TRBJ2-1; 12 nucleotides match TRBD1. CDR1 is SGHRS and CDR2 is YFSETQ in the germline V gene. This CDR3 has 17 residues. V shed 4 bases and J 7 bases; nucleotides not matched to a gene: 12. Here the CDR3 DNA reads TGCGCCAGCAGCGAAAGGGACAGGGGGCTGGGTAAGAATGAGCAGTTCTTC. Amino acid sequence: CASSERDRGLGKNEQFF.

V usage is TRBV7-9 and J usage is TRBJ1-5; D call uncertain. Trimming cost V 2 bases and J 1 base, with 6 bases left between them. Germline CDR1 is SEHNR and CDR2 is FQNEAQ (reference sequence). The CDR3 is made up of 14 amino acids. The CDR3 loop reads CASSLLGSNQPQHF. The CDR3 DNA follows: TGTGCCAGCAGCTTATTGGGCAGCAATCAGCCCCAGCATTTT.

The J gene is TRBJ2-2, the V gene TRBV3-1 (or the pseudogene TRBV3-2); weak D call: TRBD2 (6 bases). The length of the CDR3 is 16 residues. CDR1 is LGHDT, CDR2 YNNKEL, per germline (reference sequence). The germline V and J ends were trimmed by 4 bases and 4 bases, with 16 bases remaining between them. The CDR3 DNA reads TGTGCCAGCAGCCTCACGACGGGAGTCCTCACCGGGGAGCTGTTTTTT. This gives the protein CASSLTTGVLTGELFF.

The chain carries TRBV5-8 and TRBJ2-5; TRBD1 agrees at 9 bases. Germline V gene lookup returns CDR1 SGHTS and CDR2 YDEGEE. J gave up 5 bases and V 4 bases, and 9 bases lay outside the gene matches. The CDR3 runs to 15 residues. This CDR3 is CASSPTGGASETQYF. In DNA form, the CDR3 reads TGTGCCAGCAGCCCGACAGGGGGGGCTTCGGAGACCCAGTACTTC.

This sequence joins TRBV1 and TRBJ1-2. TRBV1 has pseudogene status. This CDR3 region has 18 residues. CDR3 coding DNA: TGCACCAGCAGCCAACTAGGGGGGGCCGCAACACCTAACTATGGCTACACCTTC. This codes for CTSSQLGGAATPNYGYTF.

The DNA for the CDR3 is TGTGCCAGCAGGTTGCCCTCTCCGGGACAGGGAGCAACTAATGAAAAACTGTTTTTT. This encodes CASRLPSPGQGATNEKLFF. The V call is TRBV28, the J call TRBJ1-4; 9 bases align to TRBD1. The CDR3 is 19 amino acids. Germline V gene lookup returns CDR1 MDHEN and CDR2 SYDVKM. J was trimmed by 0 bases and V by 6 bases; bases with no gene match: 14.

This chain connects TRBV6-5 to TRBJ2-7; the D gene is possibly TRBD1 (6 bases). The CDR3 runs 13 residues. Germline CDR1 and CDR2: MNHEY and SVGAGI. The germline V and J ends were trimmed by 10 bases and 3 bases, with 16 bases remaining between them. CDR3 region: CATRLGQLYEQYF. For the CDR3, the DNA is TGTGCCACCCGCCTCGGACAGCTCTACGAGCAGTACTTC.

This clone was counted only a few times. This sequence joins TRBV4-1 and TRBJ2-2; 7 bases line up with TRBD1. V lost 0 bases to trimming and J lost 7 bases; unmatched junction nucleotides: 5. CDR1 is MGHRA and CDR2 is YSYEKL in the germline V gene. This CDR3 contains 15 residues. Here the CDR3 DNA reads TGCGCCAGCAGCCAAGATGGCCAGGGGGACGGGGAGCTGTTTTTT. Its translation is CASSQDGQGDGELFF.

V gene TRBV27 combines with J gene TRBJ2-7, with TRBD1 identical over 11 bases. This CDR3 is built from 17 residues. Germline lookup yields CDR1 MNHEY and CDR2 SMNVEV (reference sequence). After removal of 2 bases from V and 5 bases from J, the junction contained 11 bases not matched to a gene. The CDR3 loop reads CASSLPDRGLLVDEQYF. The CDR3 DNA is TGTGCCAGCAGTTTACCGGACAGGGGGCTATTAGTAGACGAGCAGTACTTC.

The V gene is TRBV7-2, the J gene TRBJ2-5; TRBD1 matches 7 bases. CDR1 is SGHTA, CDR2 FQGNSA, per germline. The CDR3 is made up of 14 amino acids. Unmatched junction bases numbered 4, after V lost 3 bases and J lost 3 bases. In DNA, the CDR3 is TGTGCCAGCAGCTTTAACAGGGGAAAAGAGACCCAGTACTTC. Residues: CASSFNRGKETQYF.

This clone was observed a single time. The chain uses TRBV10-1 and TRBJ2-3, with D maybe TRBD1 (6 bases). Germline CDR1 and CDR2: WNHNN and SYGVQD (reference sequence). Trimming stripped 4 bases from V and 5 bases from J, with 16 bases between. This CDR3 contains 15 residues. The CDR3 sequence: CASSVAGVGEDTQYF. The DNA for the CDR3 is TGCGCCAGCAGTGTGGCAGGGGTCGGGGAAGATACGCAGTATTTT.

The chain combines TRBV18 with TRBJ1-4; D is undetermined. The V and J ends lost 4 bases and 5 bases respectively, with 20 bases between them. Germline-derived CDR1 and CDR2 are KGHSH and LQKENI. The CDR3 runs 17 residues. CDR3 nucleotide sequence: TGTGCCAGCTCACTCAACAGTTACCATATCGAAAATGAAAAACTGTTTTTT. Its protein is CASSLNSYHIENEKLFF.

The chain joins TRBV7-8 to TRBJ2-5; D is unclear. The CDR3 is 11 residues long. Trimming removed 5 bases from V and 3 bases from J, with 4 bases in between. The germline gives CDR1 SGHVS, CDR2 FQNEAQ. CDR3 amino acids: CASSHKETQYF. The CDR3 DNA reads as TGTGCCAGCAGCCACAAAGAGACCCAGTACTTC. Full variable domain (remainder filled in from reference TRBV7-8 and TRBJ2-5): GAGVSQSPRYKVAKRGQDVALRCDPISGHVSLFWYQQALGQGPEFLTYFQNEAQLDKSGLPSDRFFAERPEGSVSTLKIQRTQQEDSAVYLCASSHKETQYFGPGTRLLVL.

The CDR3 DNA reads as TGCAGTGCTAGTAGGGGGGGATGGGACACCGGGGAGCTGTTTTTT. Protein sequence: CSASRGGWDTGELFF. This rearrangement joins TRBV20-1 to TRBJ2-2, with a weak D call TRBD2 (7 bases). Germline lookup yields CDR1 DFQATT and CDR2 SNEGSKA (reference sequence). This CDR3 contains 15 residues. V was shortened by 3 bases and J by 3 bases, with 14 bases between the two germline ends.